The rows below give T cell receptor beta chains drawn from one sample of a study of control samples from healthy donors and cancer patients. Libraries were prepared by immunoSEQ multiplex PCR; TCRdb keeps only in-frame clonotypes and omits some of them. The sample records roughly 200,000 clones, just under 95% being singletons. Sequencing was performed on blood. Source of these receptors: a man aged 45-65 years in good health. CDR3s include the opening cysteine and the closing phenylalanine or tryptophan. A D gene is named only where the DNA matches it firmly. The size of a clone is reported for some rows only, either as once, few or many, or as a class for expanded clones.

>.|TRBV7-2|TRBJ1-1|.
CASSLVTGTEAFF
TGTGCCAGCAGCTTAGTTACGGGCACTGAAGCTTTCTTT
>.|TRBV5-4|TRBJ2-1|.
CASSLSAGTNNEQFF
TGTGCCAGCAGCTTGTCCGCAGGGACGAACAATGAGCAGTTCTTC
>.|TRBV5-1|TRBJ2-5|.
CASTSTSGGETQYF
TGCGCCAGCACCTCGACTAGTGGAGGAGAGACCCAGTACTTC
>.|TRBV6-5|TRBJ1-2|once
CASSLGGPYGYTF
TGTGCCAGCAGCCTGGGGGGGCCCTATGGCTACACCTTC
>.|TRBV10-3|TRBJ2-7|.
CATRGDTSYEQYF
TGTGCCACAAGGGGAGACACCTCCTACGAGCAGTACTTC
>.|TRBV5-4|TRBJ1-3|.
CASSLDVPAGNTIYF
TGTGCCAGCAGCCTGGACGTACCGGCTGGAAACACCATATATTTT
>.|TRBV19|TRBJ1-1|.
CASSRQQVGRNTEAFF
TGTGCCAGTAGTAGACAGCAGGTCGGAAGGAACACTGAAGCTTTCTTT
>TRBD1|TRBV5-1|TRBJ2-5|.
CASSLSPGTAQETQYF
TGCGCCAGCAGCTTGAGTCCCGGGACAGCCCAAGAGACCCAGTACTTC
>TRBD1|TRBV7-2|TRBJ1-1|.
CASSLDRREAFF
TGTGCCAGCAGCTTGGACAGGCGTGAAGCTTTCTTT
>.|TRBV12-3/TRBV12-4|TRBJ1-2|.
CASSFQGGYGYTF
TGTGCCAGCAGTTTTCAGGGCGGCTATGGCTACACCTTC
>.|TRBV5-6|TRBJ2-5|.
CASSSQGHPPETQYF
TGTGCCAGCAGCTCCCAGGGTCACCCTCCGGAGACCCAGTACTTC
>TRBD1|TRBV6-6|TRBJ2-4|.
CASSSSRQGQNIQYF
TGTGCCAGCAGTTCCTCGAGACAGGGGCAAAACATTCAGTACTTC